The entry below describes one TCR beta chain. The CDR3 has 12 amino acids. The V gene's germline CDR1 is SGHTA and CDR2 FQGNSA. This sample was included in a study of immune characterization of retroperitoneal liposarcoma. TCRdb processed the PCR reads anew with MiXCR; each CDR3 protein has one entry. The repertoire holds about 12,000 distinct CDR3 sequences, with about 45% as singletons. The chain employs TRBV7-2 and TRBJ2-5, with unresolved D. Matching the DNA end better, TRBJ2-7 makes the J call doubtful. Material: tumor tissue. This TCR derives from a female donor with retroperitoneal liposarcoma. The CDR3 is CASSLSRREQYF. The CDR3 bases are TGTGCCAGCAGCTTAAGCAGGCGCGAGCAGTACTTC.